The source of this T cell receptor (beta chain) is a study of long-term antiretroviral therapy in people with HIV. Study-wide context: The earliest specimens came about a decade ahead of the 2015 immediate-ART recommendation.

Per individual, the PBMC samples numbered at least one pre-ART and at least two post-ART. Until DNA extraction, the samples held between roughly 1-10 million cryopreserved PBMC. The authors ran the immunoSEQ assay, v3.0, at survey level. Libraries were prepared by immunoSEQ multiplex PCR; TCRdb keeps only in-frame clonotypes and omits some of them. The table lists around 27,000 clones, approximately 86% of them singletons. To note about this clone: The antigen is not known.

General study results and limits: Within the repertoire, clones expanded before ART were dominant at all time points.

The material sequenced was unsorted PBMCs, taken roughly 4.5 years after starting antiretroviral therapy. This TCR was recovered from a man aged 25-40 years with HIV.

CDR3 residues: CASSQLDPGTGAYGYTF. In nucleotides, the CDR3 is TGCGCCAGCAGCCAACTCGATCCCGGGACAGGGGCATATGGCTACACCTTC. The V gene is TRBV4-1, the J gene TRBJ1-2; 10 bases map to TRBD1. This CDR3 is 17 amino acids long. With V trimmed by 2 bases and J by 5 bases, 11 bases remained unmatched. In germline, CDR1 is MGHRA, CDR2 YSYEKL.